This T cell receptor (beta chain) came from a study of blood T cells in healthy people across ages. Study in general: About one barcoded beta molecule was captured per two T cells (by template switching).

Whenever a sample was processed, at least 6 million PBMCs were isolated. Overall study findings and caveats: The recorded TCR beta diversity per million T cells decreased in a roughly linear manner with age. Fewer expanded clones and more diversity marked long-lived versus aged donors.

This clonotype was counted once. What it binds is unknown. A second PCR, run for roughly 7 to 12 cycles, used a sample-barcoded 5' primer plus a J-beta primer mix. TCRdb recomputed calls from the 5' RACE reads with MiXCR, one row per CDR3 protein. The table shows fewer than 700,000 distinct CDR3 sequences, with more than 45% occurring only once. Sequencing was performed on blood. This sequence originates from a man at least 80 years old in good health.

CDR3 region: CASSLRGRAWDTQYF. DNA for the CDR3: TGTGCCAGCAGTTTACGGGGGAGGGCCTGGGATACGCAGTATTTT. The rearrangement uses TRBV27 and TRBJ2-3; 7 nucleotides agree with TRBD2. This CDR3 has 15 residues. Germline V CDR1 and CDR2: MNHEY, SMNVEV (reference sequence). V lost 2 bases and J lost 6; bases outside the gene matches: 8.